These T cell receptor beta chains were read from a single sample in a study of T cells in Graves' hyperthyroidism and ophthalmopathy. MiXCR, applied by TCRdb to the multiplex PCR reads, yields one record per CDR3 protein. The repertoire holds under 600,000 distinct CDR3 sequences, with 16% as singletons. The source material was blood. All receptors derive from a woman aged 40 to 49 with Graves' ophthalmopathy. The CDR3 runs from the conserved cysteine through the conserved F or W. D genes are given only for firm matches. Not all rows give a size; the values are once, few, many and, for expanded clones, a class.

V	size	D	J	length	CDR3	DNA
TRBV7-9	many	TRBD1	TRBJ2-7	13	CASSIQGAGEQYF	TGTGCCAGCAGCATACAGGGGGCGGGGGAGCAGTACTTC
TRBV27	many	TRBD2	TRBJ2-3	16	CASSSRWGGRTDTQYF	TGTGCCAGCAGTTCTCGGTGGGGGGGACGCACAGATACGCAGTATTTT
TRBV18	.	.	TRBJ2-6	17	CASSPQVLPSGANVLTF	TGTGCCAGCTCACCGCAGGTCCTCCCCTCTGGGGCCAACGTCCTGACTTTC
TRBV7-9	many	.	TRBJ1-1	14	CASKKGVGNTEAFF	TGTGCCAGCAAAAAAGGGGTTGGGAACACTGAAGCTTTCTTT
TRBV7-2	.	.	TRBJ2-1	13	CASSPYLYNEQFF	TGTGCCAGCAGCCCCTACTTGTACAATGAGCAGTTCTTC
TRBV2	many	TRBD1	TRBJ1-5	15	CASSELTGVGQPQHF	TGTGCCAGCAGTGAGCTGACAGGGGTTGGCCAGCCCCAGCATTTT
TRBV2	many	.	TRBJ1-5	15	CASSGTRSSNQPQHF	TGTGCCAGCAGTGGGACAAGAAGTAGCAATCAGCCCCAGCATTTT
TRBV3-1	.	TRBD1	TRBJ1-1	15	CASSKPGQGHTEAFF	TGTGCCAGCAGTAAACCGGGACAGGGACACACTGAAGCTTTCTTT
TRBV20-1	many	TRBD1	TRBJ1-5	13	CSARGQGNQPQHF	TGCAGTGCTAGAGGACAGGGGAATCAGCCCCAGCATTTT
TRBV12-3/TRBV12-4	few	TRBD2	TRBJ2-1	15	CASSKLAGGPNEQFF	TGTGCCAGCAGTAAACTAGCGGGAGGGCCTAATGAGCAGTTCTTC
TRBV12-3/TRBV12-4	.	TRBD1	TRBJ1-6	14	CASRRDRVNSPLHF	TGTGCCAGCAGACGGGACAGGGTTAATTCACCCCTCCACTTT
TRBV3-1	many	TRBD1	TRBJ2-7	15	CASSRRQGTMGEQYF	TGTGCCAGCAGCCGCCGACAGGGAACAATGGGGGAGCAGTACTTC
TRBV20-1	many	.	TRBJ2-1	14	CSARDFGKYNEQFF	TGCAGTGCTAGAGATTTCGGGAAATACAATGAGCAGTTCTTC
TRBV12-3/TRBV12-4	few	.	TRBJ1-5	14	CASSLQAENQPQHF	TGTGCCAGCAGTTTACAGGCTGAAAATCAGCCCCAGCATTTT
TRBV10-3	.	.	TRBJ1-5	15	CAISETGTEDQPQHF	TGTGCCATCAGTGAGACAGGGACGGAGGATCAGCCCCAGCATTTT
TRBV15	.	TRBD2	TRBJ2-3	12	CATRGGADTQYF	TGTGCCACCAGGGGAGGGGCAGATACGCAGTATTTT
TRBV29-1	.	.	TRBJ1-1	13	CSAEGVYGTEAFF	TGCAGCGCCGAGGGGGTATACGGGACTGAAGCTTTCTTT
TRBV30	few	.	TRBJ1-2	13	CAGSPGTSYGYTF	TGTGCCGGGAGCCCCGGGACCTCTTATGGCTACACCTTC
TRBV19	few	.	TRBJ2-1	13	CASSIDRVNEQFF	TGTGCCAGTAGTATAGATCGAGTAAATGAGCAGTTCTTC
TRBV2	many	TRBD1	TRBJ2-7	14	CASRPGQGIYEQYF	TGTGCCAGCAGACCGGGACAGGGAATCTACGAGCAGTACTTC
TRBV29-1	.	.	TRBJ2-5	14	CSVRQVERQETQYF	TGCAGCGTGCGACAGGTCGAGCGCCAAGAGACCCAGTACTTC
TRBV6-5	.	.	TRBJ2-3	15	CASSYSGGRTDTQYF	TGTGCCAGCAGTTACTCGGGCGGGCGCACAGATACGCAGTATTTT
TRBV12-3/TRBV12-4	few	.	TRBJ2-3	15	CASNRGASRGDTQYF	TGTGCCAGCAATCGGGGGGCGTCCAGAGGGGATACGCAGTATTTT
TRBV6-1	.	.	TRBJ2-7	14	CASSWAGAQYEQYF	TGTGCCAGCAGTTGGGCAGGGGCGCAGTACGAGCAGTACTTC
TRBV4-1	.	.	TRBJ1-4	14	CASSRQTDNEKLFF	TGCGCCAGCAGCCGGCAAACAGATAATGAAAAACTGTTTTTT
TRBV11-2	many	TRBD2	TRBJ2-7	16	CASRSLRAGGSYEQYF	TGTGCCAGCAGGTCCCTTAGGGCGGGAGGGTCCTACGAGCAGTACTTC
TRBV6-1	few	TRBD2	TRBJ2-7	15	CASSFRSSGGYEQYF	TGTGCCAGCAGTTTCCGGTCTAGCGGGGGCTACGAGCAGTACTTC
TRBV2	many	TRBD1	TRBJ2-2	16	CASSSVGTGITGELFF	TGTGCCAGCAGTTCGGTGGGGACAGGGATCACCGGGGAGCTGTTTTTT
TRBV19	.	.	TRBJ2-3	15	CASSGAGTFTDTQYF	TGTGCCAGTAGTGGGGCGGGGACTTTCACAGATACGCAGTATTTT
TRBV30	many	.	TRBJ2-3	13	CAWSGGGTDTQYF	TGTGCCTGGAGTGGTGGGGGCACAGATACGCAGTATTTT
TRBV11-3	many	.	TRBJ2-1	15	CASSFGLSPNNEQFF	TGTGCCAGCAGCTTTGGACTCAGCCCAAACAATGAGCAGTTCTTC
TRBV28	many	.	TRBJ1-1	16	CASTPTVGSRNTEAFF	TGTGCCAGCACTCCTACAGTGGGCTCAAGAAACACTGAAGCTTTCTTT
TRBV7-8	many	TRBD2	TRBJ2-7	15	CASSSPWGGAYEQYF	TGTGCCAGCAGCTCCCCCTGGGGGGGGGCCTACGAGCAGTACTTC
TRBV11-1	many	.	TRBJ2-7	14	CASSPHRVAHEQYF	TGTGCCAGCAGCCCCCACAGGGTGGCTCACGAGCAGTACTTC
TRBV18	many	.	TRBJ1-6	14	CASHVGPGNSPLHF	TGTGCCAGCCACGTCGGACCGGGCAATTCACCCCTCCACTTT
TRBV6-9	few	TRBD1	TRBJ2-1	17	CASSLTGQGVSYNEQFF	TGTGCCAGCAGTTTAACCGGACAGGGTGTGTCCTACAATGAGCAGTTCTTC
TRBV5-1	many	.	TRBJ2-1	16	CASSLVAVSSYNEQFF	TGCGCCAGCAGCTTGGTAGCGGTGAGCTCCTACAATGAGCAGTTCTTC
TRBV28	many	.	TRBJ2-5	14	CASSGGAVQETQYF	TGTGCCAGCAGTGGGGGGGCAGTACAAGAGACCCAGTACTTC
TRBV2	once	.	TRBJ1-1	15	CASSFDQDGSTEAFF	TGTGCCAGCAGTTTCGACCAGGACGGAAGCACTGAAGCTTTCTTT
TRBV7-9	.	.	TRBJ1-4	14	CASSLSTHNEKLFF	TGTGCCAGCAGCTTATCGACCCATAATGAAAAACTGTTTTTT